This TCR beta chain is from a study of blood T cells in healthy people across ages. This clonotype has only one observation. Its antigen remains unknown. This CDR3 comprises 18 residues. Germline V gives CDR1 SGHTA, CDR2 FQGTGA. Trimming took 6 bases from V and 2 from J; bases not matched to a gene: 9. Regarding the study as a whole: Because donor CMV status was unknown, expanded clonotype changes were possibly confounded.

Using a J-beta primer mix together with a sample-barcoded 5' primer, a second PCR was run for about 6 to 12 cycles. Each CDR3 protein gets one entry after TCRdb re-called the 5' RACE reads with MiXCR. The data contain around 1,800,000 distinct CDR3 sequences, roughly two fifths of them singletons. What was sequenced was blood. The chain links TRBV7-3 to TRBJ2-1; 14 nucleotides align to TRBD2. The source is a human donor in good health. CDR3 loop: CASSPTSGGALAYNEQFF. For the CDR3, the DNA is TGTGCCAGCAGTCCGACTAGCGGGGGGGCCTTGGCCTACAATGAGCAGTTCTTC. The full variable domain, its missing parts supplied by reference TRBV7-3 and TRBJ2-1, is GAGVSQTPSNKVTEKGKYVELRCDPISGHTALYWYRQSLGQGPEFLIYFQGTGAADDSGLPNDRFFAVRPEGSVSTLKIQRTERGDSAVYLCASSPTSGGALAYNEQFFGPGTRLTVL.